These 2 T cell receptor beta chains originate from one sample sequenced in a study of CD4+ T cells in melanoma. TCRdb's table, derived via immunoSEQ multiplex PCR, lists solely in-frame clones and lacks some. Here the sample spans tens of thousands of clones, almost 85% being singletons. Sequencing was done on a sample of cells from a culture (not recorded whether cultured in vitro). The receptors here all came from a human donor with melanoma.

The chain has TRBV7-2 and TRBJ2-5; D is possibly TRBD1 (5 bases). Trimming left V 5 bases short and J 3 bases short, with 13 bases between. The CDR3 extends over 14 amino acids. Looked up from germline, CDR1 is SGHTA and CDR2 is FQGNSA. This chain's CDR3 is CASSDQGTKETQYF. The CDR3 region has the DNA TGTGCCAGCAGCGACCAGGGTACGAAAGAGACCCAGTACTTC.

The V call is TRBV2, the J call TRBJ2-3, with TRBD2 as a possible D gene (6 bases). CDR1 is SNHLY and CDR2 is FYNNEI in the germline V gene. CDR3 length: 16 amino acids. V lost 6 bases, J lost 2 bases, and 18 bases lay in between. Written as DNA, the CDR3 is TGTGCCAGCAGAGACGGACGGGGGATGACCACAGATACGCAGTATTTT. Its translation is CASRDGRGMTTDTQYF.